This TCR beta chain was found in a study of blood T cell repertoires in COVID-19. Study details: The analysed material was cDNA or gDNA that came from T cells, B-cell-depleted T cells, or PBMCs.

V lost 7 bases and J 0 bases, leaving 15 bases between the germline ends. The germline V gene encodes CDR1 ENHRY and CDR2 SYGVKD. This CDR3 contains 16 residues. TCRdb keeps only in-frame clones here, not all; method: immunoSEQ multiplex PCR. The sample holds approximately 250,000 clones; just over 85% are singletons and the top ten take around 2.2%. V and J are TRBV10-3 and TRBJ2-2, with D possibly matching TRBD2 (6 bases). The sample consisted of peripheral blood. This receptor was obtained from a man aged 30 to 39 who had recovered from COVID-19. The chain's CDR3 is CAIKVSAGTNTGELFF. CDR3 in DNA: TGTGCCATCAAAGTCTCGGCGGGGACGAACACCGGGGAGCTGTTTTTT.